This T cell receptor (beta chain) appears in the sequencing data of a study of shared clonotypes between healthy human individuals. Using immunoSEQ multiplex PCR, the repertoire was profiled, and TCRdb retains in-frame clones only, with some absent. Of some 2.4 million clones listed, roughly 93% were seen once; the top ten hold roughly 0.36%. Within Nashville, Tennessee resided all donors, each a Caucasian adult. Germline CDR1 reads LNHDA; CDR2 reads SQIVND (reference sequence). The CDR3 is made up of 17 amino acids. Trimming shortened V by 0 bases and J by 0 bases, and 12 bases separated the two germline ends.

The receptor comes from a man between 18 and 35 years old in good health. Some clones in this sample may be carry-over from other donors' samples. Sequences were obtained from naive CD4+ T cells from PBMCs. Subset reported: CD45RA+ positively selected. This chain links TRBV19 with TRBJ2-4; a possible D gene is TRBD2 (5 bases). Written as DNA, the CDR3 is TGTGCCAGTAGTATAGATCGGGATAAACTAGCCAAAAACATTCAGTACTTC. This codes for CASSIDRDKLAKNIQYF.